This TCR beta chain was profiled in a study of blood T cells in healthy people across ages (dated by TCRdb to between 2015 and 2017). Background for the entire study: In model experiments, template switching captured about one uniquely barcoded TCR beta cDNA molecule for every two T cells. To avoid experimental bias, donors of different ages were distributed randomly across sequencing lanes. Age-related changes in TCR beta repertoire diversity were measured in the study by deep sequencing normalized with unique cDNA molecular identifiers. Donors were grouped into four age groups: young (average roughly 17 years), middle-aged (around 39), aged (approximately 58) and long-lived (approximately 82). For two donors (one aged 18 to 29 and one aged 80 or older), the study analyzed two additional independent replicas of 1 million unique cDNA reads from the same blood draw. The investigation overall reported the following: As age increased, observed TCR beta diversity per million T cells dropped in a roughly linear way, and a significant reduction was already evident by age 40. A strong correlation was found between observed TCR beta diversity and the percentage of naive T cells measured by flow cytometry. Conclusive comparison of naive and antigen-experienced compartments was prevented by the profiling of bulk unsorted PBMCs. Because donor CMV infection status was unknown, age-related changes in expanded clonotypes were potentially confounded. Compared with the aged group, the long-lived group had more naive CD4+ T cells, fewer expanded clones and increased TCR diversity, suggesting age selection. Estimates of total diversity from one million sequenced T cells were regarded as lower bounds and underestimates.

Systemically healthy Caucasian individuals from Russia, roughly 40 in total and aged roughly 6 to 100 years, were included as donors. Roughly 11 milliliters of peripheral blood were drawn from each donor into EDTA-treated Vacutainer tubes. Ficoll-Paque density-gradient centrifugation was used to isolate PBMCs, with at least 7 million obtained per sample. Total RNA, at least 6 micrograms per sample, was extracted from PBMCs with Trizol reagent. Naive CD45RAhigh/CD27high T cell percentages were measured by flow cytometry on a PBMC aliquot from every donor. To note about this clonotype: Its cognate antigen has yet to be identified. Base quality data are lacking; no much larger clone is found one base away.

Library method: 5' RACE. Sequencer: Illumina HiSeq 2500. A second PCR of about 7 to 12 cycles was performed with a sample-barcoded 5' primer and a J-beta primer mix. A unique molecular identifier was introduced onto each TCR beta cDNA molecule by a template-switch 5' adaptor carrying 12 random nucleotides. Each sample yielded at least 3 million CDR3-containing paired-end reads. First-strand cDNA was synthesized from all RNA with the Mint cDNA synthesis kit, primed by a TRBC-specific oligonucleotide. Following uracil-DNA glycosylase treatment, all cDNA underwent a first 18-cycle PCR with the universal primers M1SS and BC2_uni_R. Per the original workflow: For normalization, 1 million high-quality reads, each with a distinct molecular identifier, were randomly selected from each sample. Instead of being binned into consensus sequences, reads that shared molecular identifiers were thrown out. CDR3 identification, clonotype clustering and error correction used MiTCR with a Q25 quality threshold and the strictest error-elimination algorithm. A nonparametric unseen species model using Euler transformation provided a lower-bound estimate of total TCR beta diversity. Using fastp at Q25 and MiXCR, TCRdb reprocessed the public reads and kept productive beta chains. Rows with one shared CDR3 protein collapse into an entry with the most common genes and DNA. These V and J calls originate from TCRdb's pipeline instead of the authors' own analysis. A total of hundreds of thousands of distinct CDR3 sequences appear in this sample, more than 40% of them only once. Of the sample, 15% to 25% falls within the top ten clones.

Via the germline V gene, CDR1 is SGHTA and CDR2 FQGNSA. From the cysteine up to the phenylalanine, the CDR3 has a length of 16 residues. CDR3 DNA is the only sequence kept; it has 48 bases, read in frame from the first base. V has 2 bases trimmed and J has 6 bases trimmed; junction bases matching no gene number 5. Sequenced: blood. The TCR was taken from a man in his sixties in good health. This receptor chain uses TRBV7-2 and TRBJ1-6, and 9 junction bases match TRBD1. The DNA sequence is given as TGTGCCAGCAGCTTAAAGGGACAGGGAGGTAATTCACCCCTCCACTTT. It is translated as CASSLKGQGGNSPLHF.